This T cell receptor (beta chain) was sequenced during a study of T cells in Graves' hyperthyroidism and ophthalmopathy. The CDR3 has 17 amino acids. CDR1 is SNHLY and CDR2 is FYNNEI in the germline V gene. V shed 3 bases and J shed 7 bases, with 24 bases lying between them. There are many counts of this clonotype. The source of the PBMCs was over 8.5 ml of fresh peripheral blood. Researchers took RNA transcripts and amplified the TCR beta CDR3 regions from them. In the first-round RT-PCR of the TCR CDR3, the HTBI primer set was used. Via MiXCR, TCRdb re-called the multiplex PCR reads, giving one row per CDR3 protein. The sample records approximately 510,000 distinct CDR3 sequences, about a fifth being singletons.

The receptor was isolated from a young man with Graves' hyperthyroidism. The genes are TRBV2 and TRBJ1-1; maybe TRBD1 (6 bases). Sequencing was performed on blood. CDR3 DNA: TGTGCCAGCAGTGACTCTACAGACCGGGGGTGGGGGCTTGAAGCTTTCTTT. Amino acids: CASSDSTDRGWGLEAFF.